This T cell receptor (beta chain) comes out of a study of radiation and T cells in renal cell carcinoma. Germline V CDR1 and CDR2: SGHTA, FQGNSA. With V trimmed by 5 bases and J by 4 bases, 7 bases remained unmatched. This CDR3 region has 15 residues. Regarding time point: blood 4 weeks post-SBRT, at nephrectomy. As for treatment: 15 Gy SBRT to primary tumor, nephrectomy 4 weeks later. Clear cell pathology was present in this patient's renal cell carcinoma. General study results and limits: Pretreatment tumor biopsies were lacking, so baseline clonotypes are unknown. From baseline, blood top tumor clonotypes peaked at 2 weeks post-radiation.

As for this clone: What it binds is unknown.

Assay used: immunoSEQ multiplex PCR; TCRdb lists only in-frame clones, some missing. This table holds about 43,000 clones, roughly 85% found once. The receptor was derived from a woman aged 70-85 years with renal cell carcinoma. The sequencing here drew on blood, taken from a patient whose treatment included radiotherapy and nephrectomy. The chain is built from TRBV7-2 and TRBJ1-3; 8 positions match TRBD1. This CDR3 reads CASSIQGALGNTIYF. DNA of the CDR3: TGTGCCAGCAGCATCCAGGGGGCGCTGGGAAACACCATATATTTT. Filled out from reference TRBV7-2 and TRBJ1-3, the complete variable domain reads GAGVSQSPSNKVTEKGKDVELRCDPISGHTALYWYRQSLGQGLEFLIYFQGNSAPDKSGLPSDRFSAERTGGSVSTLTIQRTQQEDSAVYLCASSIQGALGNTIYFGEGSWLTVV.